One and the same sample provided the 3 T cell receptor beta chains below, sequenced in a study of cytomegalovirus exposure and HLA in healthy donors (dated by TCRdb to 2016 to 2017). The method was the immunoSEQ multiplex PCR assay. For the multiplex PCR, a mixture combining 60 forward primers for TCR Vbeta segments and 13 reverse primers for TCR Jbeta segments was used. Sourced from immuneACCESS, this table was stored by TCRdb with only in-frame sequences that have V and J called. A share of the clones is absent; for the studies checked, an unresolved V gene accounts for under half, and the remainder has no known explanation. This sample lists about 120,000 clones; around 70% were detected once. Under 5% of the sample belongs to the ten largest clones. The sample comprised PBMCs. These receptors were taken from a man between 35 and 55 years old in good health and CMV-seropositive.

The chain joins TRBV5-4 to TRBJ1-1; D is possibly TRBD1 (6 bases). Germline assignment: CDR1 SGHNT and CDR2 YYREEE (reference sequence). The length of the CDR3 is 15 residues. V was cut by 4 bases and J by 0 bases, with 13 bases left in between. Here the CDR3 reads CASSPSDSLNTEAFF. In DNA, the CDR3 is TGTGCCAGCAGCCCTTCGGACAGCTTGAACACTGAAGCTTTCTTT. Together with reference TRBV5-4 and TRBJ1-1, the CDR3 gives the full variable domain: ETGVTQSPTHLIKTRGQQVTLRCSSQSGHNTVSWYQQALGQGPQFIFQYYREEENGRGNFPPRFSGLQFPNYSSELNVNALELDDSALYLCASSPSDSLNTEAFFGQGTRLTVV.

The rearrangement uses TRBV7-9 and TRBJ2-7; the match to TRBD1 covers 9 bases. With V trimmed by 5 bases and J by 0 bases, 5 bases remained unmatched. This CDR3 contains 15 residues. Looked up from germline, CDR1 is SEHNR and CDR2 is FQNEAQ (reference sequence). CDR3 nucleotide sequence: TGTGCCAGCAGCGGGGACAGGGATCCCTCCTACGAGCAGTACTTC. Protein sequence: CASSGDRDPSYEQYF.

The chain carries TRBV5-1 and TRBJ2-3, with 8 bases aligning to TRBD1. The CDR3 totals 14 residues. The germline gives CDR1 SGHRS, CDR2 YFSETQ. V shed 4 bases and J 6 bases; nucleotides not matched to a gene: 7. The CDR3 region is CASSPGQAQDTQYF. CDR3 bases: TGCGCCAGCAGCCCGGGACAGGCTCAGGATACGCAGTATTTT. Full variable domain (outside the CDR3, taken from reference TRBV5-1 and TRBJ2-3): KAGVTQTPRYLIKTRGQQVTLSCSPISGHRSVSWYQQTPGQGLQFLFEYFSETQRNKGNFPGRFSGRQFSNSRSEMNVSTLELGDSALYLCASSPGQAQDTQYFGPGTRLTVL.